This is a list of T cell receptor beta chains from one sample in a study of T cell repertoires in cytomegalovirus infection. Their target antigens are unknown. TCRdb used MiXCR to reprocess the reads, holding one entry per CDR3 protein. The sample records some 940,000 distinct CDR3 sequences, approximately 30% being singletons. This specimen was cultured CD8+ T cells from PBMCs, taken from culture after CMV antigen stimulation. Receptor source: a human donor in good health (CMV status not recorded). Some clones in this sample may be carry-over from other donors' samples. Each CDR3 is given with its conserved first and last residue. Fields, in order: J gene, clone size, V gene, D gene, CDR3 length, CDR3 DNA, CDR3 protein. D genes are given only for firm matches. Not all rows give a size; the values are once, few, many and, for expanded clones, a class.

J: TRBJ2-7
size: many
V: TRBV7-6
D: -
length: 15
DNA: TGTGCCAGCAGCTTAGAACAGGGCGTAAGCTACGAGCAGTACTTC
CDR3: CASSLEQGVSYEQYF

J: TRBJ1-2
size: many
V: TRBV6-5
D: -
length: 15
DNA: TGTGCCAGCAGGAACATGGGACTCGCTGATCAGGGCTACACCTTC
CDR3: CASRNMGLADQGYTF

J: TRBJ1-1
size: -
V: TRBV4-1
D: TRBD1
length: 14
DNA: TGCGCCAGCAGCTCGGACAGGGGTTTCACTGAAGCTTTCTTT
CDR3: CASSSDRGFTEAFF

J: TRBJ1-2
size: -
V: TRBV7-6
D: -
length: 13
DNA: TGTGCCAGCAGTCCGATCGGGTCCTATGGCTACACCTTC
CDR3: CASSPIGSYGYTF

J: TRBJ2-3
size: few
V: TRBV11-2
D: TRBD2
length: 12
DNA: TGTGCCAGCACCCCGTGGGAGGGCGGGCAGTATTTT
CDR3: CASTPWEGGQYF

J: TRBJ1-1
size: few
V: TRBV7-3
D: -
length: 14
DNA: TGTGCCACCGCGTGGGAGGGCATATGGACTGAAGCTTTCTTT
CDR3: CATAWEGIWTEAFF

J: TRBJ1-5
size: -
V: TRBV27
D: TRBD1
length: 15
DNA: TGTGCCAGCAGAGCGGGACAGGGAAGCAATCAGCCCCAGCATTTT
CDR3: CASRAGQGSNQPQHF

J: TRBJ1-4
size: many
V: TRBV7-9
D: -
length: 14
DNA: TGTGCCAGCAGCTTAGGGGGGCCCTCGGGTGAGCTGTTTTTT
CDR3: CASSLGGPSGELFF

J: TRBJ1-1
size: few
V: TRBV4-1
D: -
length: 17
DNA: TGCGCCAGCAGCCTCAAGATTGGGCGGGGCTTGAACACTGAAGCTTTCTTT
CDR3: CASSLKIGRGLNTEAFF

J: TRBJ2-1
size: few
V: TRBV19
D: TRBD2
length: 18
DNA: TGTGCCAGTAGTATCGGGGGGCTAGCGGGCCCAAGGTACAATGAGCAGTTCTTC
CDR3: CASSIGGLAGPRYNEQFF

J: TRBJ2-3
size: -
V: TRBV9
D: -
length: 12
DNA: TGTGCCAGCAGCGTAGAGGCGGGGAAGAAGTATTTT
CDR3: CASSVEAGKKYF

J: TRBJ1-4
size: -
V: TRBV9
D: -
length: 14
DNA: TGTGCCAGCAGCGAAACAGGGATTCGGGAAAAACTGTTTTTT
CDR3: CASSETGIREKLFF

J: TRBJ1-1
size: -
V: TRBV7-2
D: -
length: 15
DNA: TGTGCCAGCAGCTTCTTAAGATATTCGAACACTGAAGCTTTCTTT
CDR3: CASSFLRYSNTEAFF

J: TRBJ2-7
size: few
V: TRBV6-5
D: TRBD2
length: 14
DNA: TGTGCCAGCAGTGACACTAGCGGGGGGTACGAGCAGTACTTC
CDR3: CASSDTSGGYEQYF

J: TRBJ1-2
size: -
V: TRBV5-6
D: -
length: 17
DNA: TGTGCCAGCAGCTTGACCCCCGGCGGGAAAGGGTGGTATGGCTACACCTTC
CDR3: CASSLTPGGKGWYGYTF

J: TRBJ2-7
size: few
V: TRBV29-1
D: -
length: 13
DNA: TGCAGCGTCCTTGTAAGGAGCTCCTACGAGCAGTACTTC
CDR3: CSVLVRSSYEQYF

J: TRBJ2-1
size: -
V: TRBV7-9
D: TRBD2
length: 19
DNA: TGTGCCAGCAGCTTATCGAAGCGGGGGCTCCTGAGCTCCTACAATGAGCAGTTCTTC
CDR3: CASSLSKRGLLSSYNEQFF

J: TRBJ1-1
size: -
V: TRBV13
D: -
length: 12
DNA: TGTGCCAGCAGCTACGGGGTGGTTGAAGCTTTCTTT
CDR3: CASSYGVVEAFF

J: TRBJ1-1
size: many
V: TRBV7-2
D: -
length: 15
DNA: TGTGCCAGCAGCTTGGGAGGGCGCGGGTACACTGAAGCTTTCTTT
CDR3: CASSLGGRGYTEAFF

J: TRBJ2-3
size: few
V: TRBV7-6
D: TRBD2
length: 17
DNA: TGTGCCAGCAGCACCGCGACTAGCGGGGCGGACACAGATACGCAGTATTTT
CDR3: CASSTATSGADTDTQYF

J: TRBJ2-1
size: few
V: TRBV20-1
D: TRBD2
length: 16
DNA: TGCAGTGCTAGAGATTATATAGCGGGGGCGGGTAATGAGCAGTTCTTC
CDR3: CSARDYIAGAGNEQFF

J: TRBJ2-1
size: -
V: TRBV7-4
D: -
length: 15
DNA: TGTGCCAGCAGCTTTAAGGGGAACACTTACAATGAGCAGTTCTTC
CDR3: CASSFKGNTYNEQFF

J: TRBJ2-3
size: few
V: TRBV6-1
D: TRBD2
length: 16
DNA: TGTGCCAGCACTCCACTGGGACTAGCGGGCACAGATACGCAGTATTTT
CDR3: CASTPLGLAGTDTQYF

J: TRBJ2-7
size: few
V: TRBV7-6
D: -
length: 12
DNA: TGTGCCAGCAGTCGGGGGTTCCACGAGCAGTACTTC
CDR3: CASSRGFHEQYF

J: TRBJ2-2
size: -
V: TRBV10-3
D: -
length: 15
DNA: TGTGCCATCAGTGGCTCGCTAGCAAACACCGGGGAGCTGTTTTTT
CDR3: CAISGSLANTGELFF

J: TRBJ2-1
size: -
V: TRBV6-6
D: -
length: 16
DNA: TGTGCCAGCAGTTACCTGGGACTGGGGGCATTCAATGAGCAGTTCTTC
CDR3: CASSYLGLGAFNEQFF

J: TRBJ2-3
size: -
V: TRBV6-2/TRBV6-3
D: TRBD2
length: 19
DNA: TGTGCCAGCATTCCAGGGGGACTAGCGGGGGGCCACGAAGCAGATACGCAGTATTTT
CDR3: CASIPGGLAGGHEADTQYF

J: TRBJ1-1
size: few
V: TRBV9
D: TRBD1
length: 16
DNA: TGTGCCAGCAGTCCCGCCTGGACAGGGGGAAACACTGAAGCTTTCTTT
CDR3: CASSPAWTGGNTEAFF

J: TRBJ2-1
size: few
V: TRBV29-1
D: TRBD1
length: 12
DNA: TGCAGCGCTCGGACAGGGAACAATGAGCAGTTCTTC
CDR3: CSARTGNNEQFF

J: TRBJ1-1
size: few
V: TRBV12-3/TRBV12-4
D: TRBD1
length: 14
DNA: TGTGCCAGCAGTCAGACAGGGCCGAACAGTGAAGCTTTCTTT
CDR3: CASSQTGPNSEAFF

J: TRBJ2-2
size: -
V: TRBV24-1
D: TRBD2
length: 16
DNA: TGTGCCACCAGTGATCCGAGCGGGGGGACGGCCGGGGAGCTGTTTTTT
CDR3: CATSDPSGGTAGELFF

J: TRBJ2-3
size: few
V: TRBV6-5
D: TRBD1
length: 20
DNA: TGTGCCAGCAGTTCCCTTTTAGCCTCGCTGACAGGGGGTTTCACAGATACGCAGTATTTT
CDR3: CASSSLLASLTGGFTDTQYF

J: TRBJ2-7
size: few
V: TRBV6-5
D: -
length: 15
DNA: TGTGCCAGCAGTTACTCCTTTACGGGGGGCAACGAGCAGTACTTC
CDR3: CASSYSFTGGNEQYF

J: TRBJ1-2
size: -
V: TRBV9
D: -
length: 14
DNA: TGTGCCAGCAGCGTAGAGGTAGGGGCCTATGGCTACACCTTC
CDR3: CASSVEVGAYGYTF

J: TRBJ2-2
size: -
V: TRBV5-4
D: -
length: 16
DNA: TGTGCCAGCAGCCCGGGACGGAATGCGAACACCGGGGAGCTGTTTTTT
CDR3: CASSPGRNANTGELFF

J: TRBJ1-1
size: few
V: TRBV7-9
D: -
length: 13
DNA: TGTGCCAGCAGCCCCGAATGGAGCACTGAAGCTTTCTTT
CDR3: CASSPEWSTEAFF

J: TRBJ1-4
size: -
V: TRBV10-3
D: -
length: 12
DNA: TGTGCCACCCGGGAGACTAATGAAAAACTGTTTTTT
CDR3: CATRETNEKLFF

J: TRBJ2-6
size: -
V: TRBV9
D: TRBD1
length: 21
DNA: TGTGCCAGCAGCGTTGACCCGGGACAGCCCCCTAAAGCGCCTGGGGCCAACGTCCTGACTTTC
CDR3: CASSVDPGQPPKAPGANVLTF

J: TRBJ1-6
size: -
V: TRBV6-2/TRBV6-3
D: TRBD1
length: 14
DNA: TGTGCCAGCAGTGGACAGGGGAAGAATTCACCCCTCCACTTT
CDR3: CASSGQGKNSPLHF

J: TRBJ2-7
size: few
V: TRBV12-3/TRBV12-4
D: -
length: 14
DNA: TGTGCCAGCAGTCCTTCTCCGGGCTCCTACGAGCAGTACTTC
CDR3: CASSPSPGSYEQYF

J: TRBJ1-1
size: -
V: TRBV2
D: -
length: 11
DNA: TGTGCCAGCATAAGGTTGACTGAAGCTTTCTTT
CDR3: CASIRLTEAFF

J: TRBJ1-1
size: few
V: TRBV11-1
D: -
length: 12
DNA: TGTGCCACCAGAACAGGGTACACTGAAGCTTTCTTT
CDR3: CATRTGYTEAFF